This is a list of T cell receptor beta chains from one sample in a study of blood T cell repertoires in COVID-19. Data came from immunoSEQ multiplex PCR; TCRdb stores just in-frame clones and leaves some out. The sample records fewer than 80,000 clones, less than 90% being singletons. What was sequenced was peripheral blood. Receptors originate from a human donor in a cohort sampled during active COVID-19. The CDR3 runs from the conserved cysteine through the conserved F or W. The order of the fields is D gene, V gene, J gene, clone size, CDR3 protein, CDR3 DNA. A D gene is named only where the DNA matches it firmly. A clone size is listed for some rows: how often the clone was seen (once, few, many), or a class if it is expanded.

.,TRBV11-2,TRBJ1-2,.,CASSLGGNSGGYTF,TGTGCCAGCAGCTTAGGAGGGAATTCAGGAGGCTACACCTTC
.,TRBV2,TRBJ1-1,few,CASRPGSTEAFF,TGTGCCAGCAGACCGGGTAGCACTGAAGCTTTCTTT
.,TRBV2,TRBJ2-7,.,CASSAVGGGTGIYEQYF,TGTGCCAGCAGTGCTGTTGGCGGGGGCACGGGAATATACGAGCAGTACTTC
TRBD1,TRBV9,TRBJ1-1,.,CASSAGGNTEAFF,TGTGCCAGCAGTGCAGGGGGGAACACTGAAGCTTTCTTT
.,TRBV30,TRBJ1-1,.,CAWSPPRRAITEAFF,TGTGCCTGGAGCCCCCCCCGCAGGGCGATCACTGAAGCTTTCTTT
.,TRBV9,TRBJ2-7,.,CASSQNSYEQYF,TGTGCCAGCAGCCAAAACTCCTACGAGCAGTACTTC
.,TRBV18,TRBJ1-3,once,CASSPGRDGNTIYF,TGTGCCAGCTCACCAGGCAGGGATGGAAACACCATATATTTT
.,TRBV27,TRBJ2-3,.,CASSLEGGVRQYF,TGTGCCAGCAGTTTAGAAGGCGGAGTTAGGCAGTATTTT
.,TRBV19,TRBJ1-5,.,CASSGEYSNQPQHF,TGTGCCAGTAGTGGAGAGTACAGCAATCAGCCCCAGCATTTT
TRBD2,TRBV27,TRBJ2-1,.,CASSFLAGVQLNEQFF,TGTGCCAGCAGTTTTTTGGCGGGAGTGCAATTGAATGAGCAGTTCTTC
TRBD2,TRBV2,TRBJ2-3,.,CASSDVAGGPSDTQYF,TGTGCCAGCAGTGACGTGGCGGGGGGGCCCTCAGATACGCAGTATTTT
.,TRBV19,TRBJ2-7,.,CASSIGPSGNEQYF,TGTGCCAGTAGTATAGGTCCCTCAGGGAACGAGCAGTACTTC
.,TRBV30,TRBJ1-2,.,CAWSELGADYGYTF,TGTGCCTGGAGTGAGCTGGGGGCGGACTATGGCTACACCTTC
.,TRBV2,TRBJ2-2,.,CASSDSRANTGELFF,TGTGCCAGCAGTGACTCCAGGGCAAACACCGGGGAGCTGTTTTTT
.,TRBV7-2,TRBJ1-1,once,CASSLVRGNTEAFF,TGTGCCAGCAGCTTAGTGCGGGGTAACACTGAAGCTTTCTTT
TRBD2,TRBV10-3,TRBJ2-7,.,CAIRQGTSGGTYEQYF,TGTGCCATCAGGCAGGGGACTAGCGGGGGGACCTACGAGCAGTACTTC
TRBD2,TRBV27,TRBJ2-1,.,CASMTRGLAGVEQFF,TGTGCCAGCATGACCAGGGGACTAGCGGGAGTCGAGCAGTTCTTC
TRBD2,TRBV20-1,TRBJ2-2,.,CSASLGSGWPGELFF,TGCAGTGCTAGTCTAGGTAGCGGGTGGCCCGGGGAGCTGTTTTTT
TRBD1,TRBV29-1,TRBJ1-2,.,CSVEPLGGSYGYTF,TGCAGCGTTGAGCCACTAGGGGGCTCGTATGGCTACACCTTC
TRBD1,TRBV14,TRBJ2-7,.,CASSPGQGPSYEQYF,TGTGCCAGCAGCCCGGGACAGGGTCCCTCCTACGAGCAGTACTTC
.,TRBV5-6,TRBJ1-5,.,CASSLTRSGPQHF,TGTGCCAGCAGCTTGACGAGATCAGGGCCCCAGCATTTT
TRBD2,TRBV5-1,TRBJ2-7,.,CASSPLAGGNEQYF,TGCGCCAGCAGCCCCCTAGCGGGGGGGAACGAGCAGTACTTC
.,TRBV6-5,TRBJ2-5,once,CASKVNWGEETQYF,TGTGCCAGCAAAGTAAACTGGGGGGAAGAGACCCAGTACTTC
TRBD1,TRBV10-1,TRBJ2-1,.,CASSGTGAYNEQFF,TGCGCCAGCTCCGGGACAGGGGCCTACAATGAGCAGTTCTTC
.,TRBV3-1/TRBV3-2,TRBJ2-7,few,CASSQDLDMRRGIYEQYF,TGTGCCAGCAGCCAAGATCTTGATATGCGGCGGGGCATCTACGAGCAGTACTTC
.,TRBV14,TRBJ2-1,.,CASSQVQYAEQFF,TGTGCCAGCAGCCAAGTACAGTACGCTGAGCAGTTCTTC
.,TRBV15,TRBJ2-5,.,CATSRDYQETQYF,TGTGCCACCAGCAGGGACTACCAAGAGACCCAGTACTTC
TRBD1,TRBV23-1,TRBJ1-5,few,CASSHCPLGQGRMRRWQPQHF,TGCGCCAGCAGTCATTGTCCCCTAGGACAGGGGAGAATGAGGAGGTGGCAGCCCCAGCATTTT
TRBD1,TRBV19,TRBJ1-1,.,CASSLGQGITEAFF,TGTGCCAGTAGTTTAGGACAGGGAATCACTGAAGCTTTCTTT
.,TRBV5-1,TRBJ2-2,.,CASSPQSTGELFF,TGCGCCAGCAGCCCACAGAGCACCGGGGAGCTGTTTTTT
.,TRBV5-1,TRBJ1-2,.,CASAEYYYGYTF,TGCGCCTCCGCCGAGTACTACTATGGCTACACCTTC
.,TRBV27,TRBJ2-7,.,CASSFTPTGPFWGQYF,TGTGCCAGCAGTTTCACCCCCACAGGGCCCTTCTGGGGGCAGTACTTC
.,TRBV6-6,TRBJ1-1,.,CASKRDMNTEAFF,TGTGCCAGCAAAAGAGACATGAACACTGAAGCTTTCTTT
.,TRBV19,TRBJ2-2,.,CASRPGQRGTGELFF,TGTGCCAGTAGGCCGGGACAGCGGGGGACCGGGGAGCTGTTTTTT
.,TRBV13,TRBJ2-7,.,CASSLSDNEQYF,TGTGCCAGCAGCTTGAGCGATAACGAGCAGTACTTC
.,TRBV4-1,TRBJ2-1,.,CASSQGPTATYNEQFF,TGCGCCAGCAGCCAAGGGCCGACAGCGACCTACAATGAGCAGTTCTTC
.,TRBV30,TRBJ2-5,.,CAWKNEVWRETQYF,TGTGCCTGGAAGAACGAGGTATGGCGGGAGACCCAGTACTTC
.,TRBV4-2,TRBJ2-2,.,CASSRRLGDTGELFF,TGTGCCAGCAGCCGTCGACTAGGGGACACCGGGGAGCTGTTTTTT
.,TRBV19,TRBJ1-2,.,CASSMDRFYGYTF,TGTGCCAGTAGTATGGACAGATTCTATGGCTACACCTTC
TRBD1,TRBV5-4,TRBJ2-3,.,CASSSKQGADTQYF,TGTGCCAGCAGCTCGAAACAGGGGGCAGATACGCAGTATTTT
.,TRBV6-6,TRBJ2-7,.,CASSLFTGAYEQYF,TGTGCCAGCAGCCTCTTTACAGGTGCCTACGAGCAGTACTTC
.,TRBV5-4,TRBJ2-7,.,CASSLDGGVPGEQYF,TGTGCCAGCAGCCTGGATGGAGGGGTTCCGGGCGAGCAGTACTTC
TRBD1,TRBV19,TRBJ2-1,.,CASSALKTGDNEQFF,TGTGCCAGTAGTGCCCTTAAGACAGGGGACAATGAGCAGTTCTTC
.,TRBV7-9,TRBJ2-2,.,CASSLVSGELFF,TGTGCCAGCAGCTTAGTTTCGGGGGAGCTGTTTTTT
.,TRBV10-3,TRBJ2-7,.,CAISSVNEQYF,TGTGCCATCAGTTCGGTCAACGAGCAGTACTTC
.,TRBV28,TRBJ2-1,.,CASSFPTAQNSYNEQFF,TGTGCCAGCAGTTTTCCGACAGCTCAGAATTCCTACAATGAGCAGTTCTTC
TRBD1,TRBV9,TRBJ2-7,.,CASSRGQENSYEQYF,TGTGCCAGCAGCCGAGGACAGGAGAACTCCTACGAGCAGTACTTC
TRBD2,TRBV29-1,TRBJ2-3,.,CSANPGGVTDTQYF,TGCAGCGCAAATCCCGGGGGGGTCACAGATACGCAGTATTTT
TRBD1,TRBV11-3,TRBJ1-2,.,CASSLLGSGTGPMNQYGYTF,TGTGCCAGCAGCTTATTAGGATCCGGGACAGGTCCCATGAATCAGTATGGCTACACCTTC
TRBD2,TRBV5-6,TRBJ2-3,.,CASSLFGREVQNTQYF,TGTGCCAGCAGCTTGTTTGGGCGGGAGGTACAGAATACGCAGTATTTT
TRBD2,TRBV4-1,TRBJ2-7,.,CASSQEAGLVYEQYF,TGCGCCAGCAGCCAAGAAGCGGGACTAGTATACGAGCAGTACTTC
.,TRBV19,TRBJ2-3,.,CASRAGAWTDTQYF,TGTGCCAGTAGGGCGGGGGCCTGGACAGATACGCAGTATTTT
.,TRBV4-1,TRBJ2-5,.,CASSQRERQETQYF,TGCGCCAGCAGCCAGAGAGAGCGACAAGAGACCCAGTACTTC
.,TRBV6-4,TRBJ2-2,.,CASSDLAGASTGELFF,TGTGCCAGCAGTGACCTAGCAGGGGCGAGCACCGGGGAGCTGTTTTTT